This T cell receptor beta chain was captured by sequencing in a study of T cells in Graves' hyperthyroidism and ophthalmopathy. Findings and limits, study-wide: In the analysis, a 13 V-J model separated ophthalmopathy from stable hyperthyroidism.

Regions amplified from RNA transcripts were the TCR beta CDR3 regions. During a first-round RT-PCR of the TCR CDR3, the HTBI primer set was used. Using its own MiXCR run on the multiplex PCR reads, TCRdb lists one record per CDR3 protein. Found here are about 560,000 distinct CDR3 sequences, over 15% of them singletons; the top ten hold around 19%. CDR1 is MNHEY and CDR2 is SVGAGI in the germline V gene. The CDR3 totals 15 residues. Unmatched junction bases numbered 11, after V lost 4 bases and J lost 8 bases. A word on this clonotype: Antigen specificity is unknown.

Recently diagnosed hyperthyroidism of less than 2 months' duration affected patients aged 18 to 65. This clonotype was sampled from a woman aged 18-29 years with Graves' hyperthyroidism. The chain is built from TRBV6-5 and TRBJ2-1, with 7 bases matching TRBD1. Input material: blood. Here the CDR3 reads CASSSERDRKDEQFF. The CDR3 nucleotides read TGTGCCAGCAGTTCAGAAAGGGACAGAAAAGATGAGCAGTTCTTC.